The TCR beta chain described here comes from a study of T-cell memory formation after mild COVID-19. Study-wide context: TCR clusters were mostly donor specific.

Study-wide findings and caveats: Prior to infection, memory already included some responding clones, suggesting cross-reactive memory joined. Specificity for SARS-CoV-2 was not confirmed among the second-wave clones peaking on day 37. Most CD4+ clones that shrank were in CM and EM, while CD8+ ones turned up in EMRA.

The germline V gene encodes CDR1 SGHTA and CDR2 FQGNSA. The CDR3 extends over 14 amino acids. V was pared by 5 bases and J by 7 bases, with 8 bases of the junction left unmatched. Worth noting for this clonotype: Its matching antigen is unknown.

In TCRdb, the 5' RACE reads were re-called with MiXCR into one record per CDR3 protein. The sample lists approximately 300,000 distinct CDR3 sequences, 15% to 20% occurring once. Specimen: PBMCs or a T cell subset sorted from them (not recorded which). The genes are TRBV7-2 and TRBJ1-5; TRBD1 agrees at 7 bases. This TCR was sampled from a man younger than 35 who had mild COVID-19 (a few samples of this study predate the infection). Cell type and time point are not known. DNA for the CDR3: TGTGCCAGCAGCCCTCGGACAGGAGGGCAGCCCCAGCATTTT. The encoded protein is CASSPRTGGQPQHF.